The 17 T cell receptor beta chains below were found in one sample sequenced in a study of OX40 agonist ivuxolimab in advanced cancers. The assay was immunoSEQ multiplex PCR, and TCRdb's table has in-frame clones only and misses some. The profile shows about 63,000 clones, approximately 90% of them singletons. The specimen comprised CD4+ or CD8+ T cells sorted from blood, sampled in a trial of the OX40 agonist ivuxolimab. Every receptor here comes from an adult with an advanced solid tumor such as melanoma, head and neck, liver or kidney cancer.

To note about this clone: Germline is not matched at one junction end, which may reflect a read error. V usage is TRBV7-7 and J usage is TRBJ2-5; 11 bases line up with TRBD2. The CDR3 spans 15 residues. Germline V gene sequence: CDR1 SSHAT, CDR2 FNYEAQ (reference sequence). The DNA of the CDR3 is TGTGCTAGCAGCACGGGACTAGCGGTCCAAGAGACCCAGTACTTC. It specifies CASSTGLAVQETQYF.

This clone has just a few counts. This chain links TRBV4-1 with TRBJ2-4, with 8 bases matching TRBD1. The CDR3 is made up of 14 amino acids. The germline V gene has CDR1 MGHRA and CDR2 YSYEKL. With V trimmed by 6 bases and J by 6 bases, 7 bases remained unmatched. CDR3 in amino acids: CASRPGGPGNIQYF. In DNA form, the CDR3 reads TGCGCCAGCAGACCAGGGGGCCCGGGAAACATTCAGTACTTC.

V gene TRBV4-1 combines with J gene TRBJ2-4, with D possibly TRBD1 on 5 matching bases. This CDR3 is 15 amino acids long. V lost 4 bases, J lost 0 bases, and 10 bases lay in between. In germline, CDR1 is MGHRA, CDR2 YSYEKL. The CDR3 DNA is TGCGCCAGCAGCCCCAGGGCACTAGCCAAAAACATTCAGTACTTC. Translated: CASSPRALAKNIQYF.

The chain links TRBV9 to TRBJ2-5; D is perhaps TRBD1 (6 bases). This CDR3 is built from 14 residues. Germline V lookup: CDR1 SGDLS, CDR2 YYNGEE. Trimming removed 0 bases from V and 2 bases from J, with 8 bases in between. CDR3 DNA sequence: TGTGCCAGCAGCGTAGGAAGGGGGCAAGAGACCCAGTACTTC. It codes for CASSVGRGQETQYF.

The gene calls are TRBV6-1 and TRBJ2-7; TRBD1 agrees at 9 bases. V lost 2 bases and J lost 5; bases outside the gene matches: 7. Germline V gives CDR1 MNHNS, CDR2 SASEGT. This CDR3 is built from 15 residues. CDR3 nucleotide sequence: TGTGCCAGCAGTGAACACAGGACAGGGGCCAACGAGCAGTACTTC. As protein: CASSEHRTGANEQYF.

The chain links TRBV2 to TRBJ1-6; D ambiguous. The CDR3 contains 15 residues. Germline CDR1 SNHLY, CDR2 FYNNEI. The V gene lost 8 bases and the J gene lost 6 bases, with 17 bases spanning the gap. The CDR3 DNA sequence: TGTGCCAGCCAGAGCCGCAGAGAGCGTAATTCACCCCTCCACTTT. Translation: CASQSRRERNSPLHF.

V and J are TRBV28 and TRBJ1-5, with D uncertain. The CDR3 is made up of 17 amino acids. The V end was cut by 6 bases, the J end by 1 base, with 19 bases between. CDR1 and CDR2 from the germline V gene are MDHEN and SYDVKM. The CDR3 reads CASRETPGAKSNQPQHF. The CDR3 bases are TGTGCCAGCAGAGAGACCCCGGGTGCAAAGAGCAATCAGCCCCAGCATTTT.

The genes are TRBV18 and TRBJ2-5; maybe TRBD2 (7 bases). This CDR3 spans 13 amino acids. The V gene's germline CDR1 is KGHSH and CDR2 LQKENI. Between the trimmed V and J ends, which lost 4 bases and 5 bases, there was a span of 11 bases. The CDR3 reads CASSLQGGETQYF. The CDR3 region has the DNA TGTGCCAGCTCACTACAGGGAGGGGAGACCCAGTACTTC. The full variable domain, completed using reference TRBV18 and TRBJ2-5, is NAGVMQNPRHLVRRRGQEARLRCSPMKGHSHVYWYRQLPEEGLKFMVYLQKENIIDESGMPKERFSAEFPKEGPSILRIQQVVRGDSAAYFCASSLQGGETQYFGPGTRLLVL.

The chain employs TRBV5-1 and TRBJ2-7; 9 bases are a match to TRBD2. CDR3 length: 16 residues. The trim removed 4 bases at V and 3 bases at J, leaving 11 bases unmatched. Looked up from germline, CDR1 is SGHRS and CDR2 is YFSETQ. CDR3 nucleotide sequence: TGCGCCAGCAGCGGGGGGGTAGCGGGAGCCATCTACGAGCAGTACTTC. Translated, it gives CASSGGVAGAIYEQYF. Full variable domain (rest looked up from reference TRBV5-1 and TRBJ2-7): KAGVTQTPRYLIKTRGQQVTLSCSPISGHRSVSWYQQTPGQGLQFLFEYFSETQRNKGNFPGRFSGRQFSNSRSEMNVSTLELGDSALYLCASSGGVAGAIYEQYFGPGTRLTVT.

This clone has just one count. This rearrangement joins TRBV5-1 to TRBJ2-3, with a weak D call TRBD1 (6 bases). The CDR3 runs to 14 residues. Germline V gene lookup returns CDR1 SGHRS and CDR2 YFSETQ. Trimming shortened V by 0 bases and J by 7 bases, and 12 bases separated the two germline ends. CDR3 region: CASSLVLRGHTQYF. The CDR3 DNA reads as TGCGCCAGCAGCTTGGTTCTCAGGGGACATACGCAGTATTTT.

The chain recombines TRBV28 with TRBJ2-3; D may be TRBD2 (6 bases). CDR1 MDHEN and CDR2 SYDVKM come from the germline V gene. This CDR3 has 14 residues. Deletions cut 3 bases from V and 5 bases from J, with 12 bases between. CDR3 in DNA: TGTGCCAGCAGTTTCCCCGGGAGCCAAGATACGCAGTATTTT. Amino acids: CASSFPGSQDTQYF.

This sequence joins TRBV5-1 and TRBJ2-2; D call uncertain. Germline CDR1 reads SGHRS; CDR2 reads YFSETQ. The V gene lost 4 bases and the J gene lost 0 bases, with 10 bases spanning the gap. The CDR3 loop spans 15 amino acids. The chain's CDR3 is CASSMSAANTGELFF. The CDR3 DNA follows: TGCGCCAGCAGCATGTCCGCGGCGAACACCGGGGAGCTGTTTTTT. The complete variable domain, with remaining parts taken from reference TRBV5-1 and TRBJ2-2, reads KAGVTQTPRYLIKTRGQQVTLSCSPISGHRSVSWYQQTPGQGLQFLFEYFSETQRNKGNFPGRFSGRQFSNSRSEMNVSTLELGDSALYLCASSMSAANTGELFFGEGSRLTVL.

This chain links TRBV6-5 with TRBJ2-3; no firm D call. Germline V gives CDR1 MNHEY, CDR2 SVGAGI. The CDR3 runs 15 residues. V was pared by 6 bases and J by 2 bases, with 15 bases between. The DNA for the CDR3 is TGTGCCAGCAGCCGGACCCCGAACCCCACAGATACGCAGTATTTT. It yields the protein CASSRTPNPTDTQYF.

J is TRBJ2-5 and V is TRBV6-1, with D perhaps TRBD2 (5 bases). CDR1 is MNHNS and CDR2 is SASEGT in the germline V gene. The V end lost 3 bases, the J end lost 6 bases, and 11 bases lay between the germline ends. The CDR3 spans 13 residues. Here the CDR3 DNA reads TGTGCCAGCAGTGACCGGGGTCTGAAGACCCAGTACTTC. Its protein is CASSDRGLKTQYF.

The genes are TRBV2 and TRBJ2-7, with unresolved D. CDR1 is SNHLY, CDR2 FYNNEI, per germline. V gave up 4 bases and J gave up 0 bases, with 1 base separating them. The CDR3 runs to 11 residues. The CDR3 region has the DNA TGTGCCAGCAGTGCCTCCTACGAGCAGTACTTC. Protein: CASSASYEQYF.

This chain links TRBV7-4 with TRBJ1-5; weak D call: TRBD1 (5 bases). V dropped 3 bases and J dropped 5 bases, with 23 bases sitting between them. CDR1 is SGHVT, CDR2 SQSDAQ, per germline. This CDR3 is 18 amino acids long. The CDR3 DNA reads TGTGCCAGCAGCTTGGGGTTTGGGGGTGATAGGTCCGATCAGCCCCAGCATTTT. Translated: CASSLGFGGDRSDQPQHF.

J is TRBJ2-7 and V is TRBV20-1; D gene ambiguous. Per germline, CDR1 DFQATT and CDR2 SNEGSKA (reference sequence). CDR3 length: 10 residues. V lost 3 bases to trimming and J lost 6 bases, with 6 bases between them. The CDR3 sequence is CSASHVEQYF. The CDR3, as DNA: TGCAGTGCTAGTCATGTCGAGCAGTACTTC.